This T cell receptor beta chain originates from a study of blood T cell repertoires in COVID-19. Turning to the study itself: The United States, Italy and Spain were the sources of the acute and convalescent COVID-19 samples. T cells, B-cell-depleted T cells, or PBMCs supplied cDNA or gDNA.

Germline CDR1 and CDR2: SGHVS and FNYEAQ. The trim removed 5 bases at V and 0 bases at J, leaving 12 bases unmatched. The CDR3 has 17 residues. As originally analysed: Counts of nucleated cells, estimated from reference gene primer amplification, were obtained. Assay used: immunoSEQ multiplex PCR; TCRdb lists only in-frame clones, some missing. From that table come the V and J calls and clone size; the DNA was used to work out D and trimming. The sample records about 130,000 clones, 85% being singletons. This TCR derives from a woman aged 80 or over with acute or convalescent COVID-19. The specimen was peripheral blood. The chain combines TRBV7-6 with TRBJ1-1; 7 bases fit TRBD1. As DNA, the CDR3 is TGTGCCAGCAGCCCCAACAGGGGCCCAAGGGTGAACACTGAAGCTTTCTTT. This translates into CASSPNRGPRVNTEAFF.